This T cell receptor beta chain was captured by sequencing in a study of T cell repertoires in cytomegalovirus infection (dated by TCRdb to about 2019). General notes on the study: Recently identified HLA-C-restricted CMV epitopes, whose presentation resists viral immunomodulation, were targeted by peptide stimulations together with well-studied HLA-B-restricted epitopes. Donor HLA type was relevant to the analysis, because carriage of CMV infection together with the matching HLA type was indicated by public TCR beta signatures. General conclusions and limits of the study: The ex vivo response was dominated by HLA-C-restricted CMV-specific TCR beta clonotypes, which also provided the single most frequent clonotype in two of eight donors. In both this cohort and an independent roughly 360-donor cohort, the cumulative frequency of public TCR beta family members distinguished carriers of CMV infection plus the relevant HLA type.

The treatment or condition label for this specimen denotes: in vitro stimulation with specific CMV peptide epitopes to enrich CMV-specific T cells. Sequencing relied on an Illumina HiSeq 1500. TCRdb reworked the public reads: Q25 trimming with fastp, MiXCR clone assembly, productive beta chains retained. Every CDR3 protein is listed once, alongside the most common genes and DNA of its rows. The sample table contains 700,000 to 900,000 distinct CDR3 sequences; only one count was recorded for under 35% of them. Jointly, the top ten make up over 10% of the sample. This clonotype showed up many times. Its antigen has not been determined. Nothing much larger sits one base from this clone, and base qualities are not available. Inclusive of the bounding cysteine and phenylalanine, the CDR3 is 15 residues long. Only CDR3 DNA remains: 45 bases, in frame from the first base. Here V drops 5 bases and J drops 3 bases, and the junction holds 4 bases not matched to any gene. The germline V gene supplies CDR1 SGHTA and CDR2 FQGTGA.

The clonotype was recovered from a human donor in good health (CMV status not recorded). Some clones in this sample may be carry-over from other donors' samples. Here the chain combines TRBV7-3 and TRBJ1-2, with TRBD1 identical over 12 junction bases. Source: cultured CD8+ T cells from PBMCs, taken from culture after CMV antigen stimulation. The base sequence is TGTGCCAGCAGCCCTGGGACAGGGGGCGACTATGGCTACACCTTC. It codes for CASSPGTGGDYGYTF.